Each of the 29 T cell receptor beta chains below was sequenced from the same sample in a study of blood T cell repertoires in COVID-19. The protocol was immunoSEQ multiplex PCR, while the TCRdb copy is restricted to in-frame clones and leaves out a portion. The sample yields around 170,000 clones, about 81% seen once. The sample was peripheral blood. These TCRs come from a woman older than 75 with COVID-19, enrolled during active disease.

This clone was detected a few times. The sample carries other DNA sequences with the same CDR3. This rearrangement joins TRBV19 to TRBJ2-5, with 8 bases lining up with TRBD1. This CDR3 has 15 residues. CDR1 is LNHDA, CDR2 SQIVND, per germline (reference sequence). V trimming: 5 bases; J trimming: 4 bases; junction bases outside the gene matches: 9. For the CDR3, the DNA is TGTGCCAGTAGTCCCGGGACAGGATGGGGAGAGACCCAGTACTTC. Its protein is CASSPGTGWGETQYF.

J is TRBJ2-1 and V is TRBV25-1; 10 bases align to TRBD2. After removal of 2 bases from V and 5 bases from J, the junction contained 9 bases not matched to a gene. CDR1 and CDR2 (germline): MGHDK, SYGVNS. The CDR3 runs 17 residues. CDR3 in amino acids: CASSETRAGGPDNEQFF. The DNA of the CDR3 is TGTGCCAGCAGTGAAACCCGAGCGGGAGGGCCTGACAATGAGCAGTTCTTC.

This chain uses TRBV19 with TRBJ2-2; TRBD1 agrees at 9 bases. The length of the CDR3 is 15 residues. The ends lost 11 bases at V and 4 bases at J; junction bases unmatched: 11. The germline gives CDR1 LNHDA, CDR2 SQIVND (reference sequence). This CDR3 reads CAGRRTGAGTGELFF. For the CDR3, the DNA is TGTGCCGGTCGCCGGACAGGGGCTGGCACCGGGGAGCTGTTTTTT. The full variable domain, completed using reference TRBV19 and TRBJ2-2, is DGGITQSPKYLFRKEGQNVTLSCEQNLNHDAMYWYRQDPGQGLRLIYYSQIVNDFQKGDIAEGYSVSREKKESFPLTVTSAQKNPTAFYLCAGRRTGAGTGELFFGEGSRLTVL.

The chain couples TRBV19 to TRBJ1-2; possibly TRBD1 for D (5 bases). The V end was cut by 4 bases, the J end by 0 bases, with 21 bases between. CDR1 LNHDA and CDR2 SQIVND come from the germline V gene (reference sequence). CDR3 size: 18 residues. CDR3 DNA sequence: TGTGCCAGTAGTAATTGGTTCGGGGGACGGCAAGCTAACTATGGCTACACCTTC. Translated: CASSNWFGGRQANYGYTF.

This clone has more than one count but fewer than ten. This rearrangement joins TRBV12-3 or TRBV12-4 to TRBJ1-4, with D maybe TRBD1 (6 bases). This CDR3 contains 13 residues. The V and J ends lost 5 bases and 5 bases respectively, with 9 bases between them. In DNA, the CDR3 is TGTGCCAGCAGTGGGACAATGAATGAAAAACTGTTTTTT. It specifies CASSGTMNEKLFF.

V usage is TRBV9 and J usage is TRBJ1-6, with D unclear. Trimming left V 4 bases short and J 7 bases short, with 6 bases between. This CDR3 has 12 residues. Germline V lookup: CDR1 SGDLS, CDR2 YYNGEE. The CDR3 DNA follows: TGTGCCAGCAGCCAGACAAATTCACCCCTCCACTTT. Protein sequence: CASSQTNSPLHF.

This chain links TRBV18 with TRBJ1-1, with 7 bases identical to TRBD1. Unmatched junction bases numbered 8, after V lost 5 bases and J lost 5 bases. Looked up from germline, CDR1 is KGHSH and CDR2 is LQKENI. CDR3 length equals 14 residues. As DNA, the CDR3 is TGTGCCAGCTCATTAACGACAGGGACGACTGAAGCTTTCTTT. This encodes CASSLTTGTTEAFF.

The chain employs TRBV27 and TRBJ2-6; D unclear. The CDR3 contains 16 residues. V dropped 7 bases and J dropped 0 bases, with 13 bases sitting between them. The germline CDR1 and CDR2 sequences are MNHEY and SMNVEV (reference sequence). In nucleotides, the CDR3 is TGTGCCAGCACCCCACACTGGAGCTCTGGGGCCAACGTCCTGACTTTC. It is translated as CASTPHWSSGANVLTF.

This rearrangement joins TRBV11-2 to TRBJ1-2; D is uncertain. The CDR3 is made up of 12 amino acids. The germline V gene encodes CDR1 SGHAT and CDR2 FQNNGV. The ends were cut back, 5 bases at V and 2 bases at J, with 6 bases in the middle. The chain's CDR3 is CASSPANYGYTF. In DNA form, the CDR3 reads TGTGCCAGCAGCCCCGCGAACTATGGCTACACCTTC. Variable domain in full (rest from reference TRBV11-2 and TRBJ1-2): EAGVAQSPRYKIIEKRQSVAFWCNPISGHATLYWYQQILGQGPKLLIQFQNNGVVDDSQLPKDRFSAERLKGVDSTLKIQPAKLEDSAVYLCASSPANYGYTFGSGTRLTVV.

The chain carries TRBV18 and TRBJ2-1; 11 nucleotides align to TRBD1. The CDR3 loop spans 15 amino acids. The germline CDR1 and CDR2 sequences are KGHSH and LQKENI. Germline trimming cut 6 bases from V and 4 bases from J; bases unmatched to any gene: 5. Here the CDR3 DNA reads TGTGCCAGCTCCCTCGGGACAGGGGGGTACAATGAGCAGTTCTTC. Protein sequence: CASSLGTGGYNEQFF.

The chain links TRBV2 to TRBJ2-7, with TRBD1 identical over 11 bases. There are 14 residues in the CDR3. Germline lookup yields CDR1 SNHLY and CDR2 FYNNEI. J was trimmed by 4 bases and V by 7 bases; bases with no gene match: 6. CDR3 coding DNA: TGTGCCAGCACAGGGACAGGGGGTTTTTACGAGCAGTACTTC. This gives the protein CASTGTGGFYEQYF.

The CDR3 nucleotides read TGTGCCATCAGTGAGTTCTTAGCGGGAAGCGGGGAGACCCAGTACTTC. Its translation is CAISEFLAGSGETQYF. This chain joins TRBV10-3 and TRBJ2-5; 8 positions agree with TRBD2. J was trimmed by 5 bases and V by 1 base; bases with no gene match: 9. The CDR3 consists of 16 residues. Germline V gene lookup returns CDR1 ENHRY and CDR2 SYGVKD.

The chain is built from TRBV9 and TRBJ2-6; TRBD1 might be the D (5 bases). Trimming pared 4 bases from V and 2 bases from J, leaving 16 bases between. Germline V gene data show CDR1 as SGDLS and CDR2 as YYNGEE. The CDR3 length is 17 residues. CDR3 in amino acids: CASSSRDDSAGANVLTF. CDR3 bases: TGTGCCAGCAGCTCCCGCGACGACAGCGCTGGGGCCAACGTCCTGACTTTC.

The chain employs TRBV4-1 and TRBJ2-1; 9 bases agree with TRBD2. The CDR3 extends over 18 amino acids. The germline CDR1 and CDR2 sequences are MGHRA and YSYEKL. With V trimmed by 2 bases and J by 5 bases, 13 bases remained unmatched. The CDR3 region is CASSQIPWGGRGNNEQFF. The CDR3 bases are TGCGCCAGCAGCCAAATTCCCTGGGGCGGGAGGGGAAACAATGAGCAGTTCTTC.

The CDR3 DNA reads as TGTGCCAGCAGCTTAGCGGAAGGGTGGCTAGCGGGAGGCCCGGGGCGTGAGCAGTTCTTC. This encodes CASSLAEGWLAGGPGREQFF. The chain employs TRBV7-2 and TRBJ2-1; 11 bases agree with TRBD2. Germline CDR1 reads SGHTA; CDR2 reads FQGNSA. V trimming: 0 bases; J trimming: 9 bases; junction bases outside the gene matches: 19. The CDR3 loop spans 20 amino acids.

This chain connects TRBV18 to TRBJ2-2; D is possibly TRBD1 (6 bases). CDR1 KGHSH and CDR2 LQKENI come from the germline V gene. The CDR3 has 14 residues. Between the trimmed V and J ends, which lost 3 bases and 4 bases, there was a span of 9 bases. CDR3 DNA: TGTGCCAGCTCACCCTACAGGGCCACCGGGGAGCTGTTTTTT. Translation: CASSPYRATGELFF.

The chain has TRBV7-9 and TRBJ1-1; D is possibly TRBD1 (5 bases). The CDR3 runs to 15 residues. The V end was cut by 5 bases, the J end by 3 bases, with 16 bases between. From germline, CDR1 is SEHNR and CDR2 FQNEAQ (reference sequence). The CDR3 reads CASSEQAPADTEAFF. The CDR3, as DNA: TGTGCCAGCAGCGAACAGGCGCCGGCGGACACTGAAGCTTTCTTT.

The chain has TRBV5-1 and TRBJ1-6; TRBD1 matches 8 bases. CDR1 and CDR2 from the germline V gene are SGHRS and YFSETQ. The CDR3 is 19 residues long. After removal of 0 bases from V and 0 bases from J, the junction contained 8 bases not matched to a gene. CDR3 bases: TGCGCCAGCAGCTTGGCAGTCCTAGGACAGGGCTCCTATAATTCACCCCTCCACTTT. Translated: CASSLAVLGQGSYNSPLHF.

V usage is TRBV11-1 and J usage is TRBJ2-3; possible D gene TRBD2, 6 bases. V was cut by 5 bases and J by 5 bases, with 8 bases left in between. CDR1 and CDR2 from the germline V gene are SGHAT and FQDESV (reference sequence). The CDR3 is 12 residues long. DNA for the CDR3: TGTGCCAGCAGCCCGGGAGTAGATACGCAGTATTTT. Residues: CASSPGVDTQYF. The full variable domain, in which reference TRBV11-1 and TRBJ2-3 provide the parts outside the CDR3, is EAEVAQSPRYKITEKSQAVAFWCDPISGHATLYWYRQILGQGPELLVQFQDESVVDDSQLPKDRFSAERLKGVDSTLKIQPAELGDSAMYLCASSPGVDTQYFGPGTRLTVL.

The chain carries TRBV11-3 and TRBJ2-1; 7 bases are shared with TRBD2. V dropped 1 base and J dropped 4; count of bases not matched to a gene: 4. The CDR3 is 15 amino acids. Germline assignment: CDR1 SGHNT and CDR2 YENEEA. CDR3 in amino acids: CASSLAGGTYNEQFF. Here the CDR3 DNA reads TGTGCCAGCAGCTTAGCGGGGGGAACTTACAATGAGCAGTTCTTC.

This clone was counted between two and nine times. The gene calls are TRBV4-2 and TRBJ2-2, with 13 bases lining up with TRBD2. CDR3 length: 17 amino acids. Germline V gene lookup returns CDR1 LGHNA and CDR2 YNFKEQ. V shed 3 bases and J 5 bases; nucleotides not matched to a gene: 6. The CDR3 reads CASSQGLAGTITGELFF. CDR3 nucleotides: TGTGCCAGCAGCCAGGGACTAGCGGGAACCATAACCGGGGAGCTGTTTTTT.

Only one count was recorded for this clone. The CDR3 nucleotides read TGTGCCAGCAGCTTTTCGGACAGTGCACACGAGCAGTACTTC. It yields the protein CASSFSDSAHEQYF. The chain employs TRBV11-2 and TRBJ2-7, with D maybe TRBD1 (6 bases). The CDR3 consists of 14 residues. The V end lost 3 bases, the J end lost 5 bases, and 14 bases lay between the germline ends. Germline loops: CDR1 SGHAT, CDR2 FQNNGV.

The chain employs TRBV6-6 and TRBJ2-7; 7 bases are a match to TRBD1. Germline-derived CDR1 and CDR2 are MNHNY and SVGAGI (reference sequence). Trimming took 2 bases from V and 1 from J; bases not matched to a gene: 5. The CDR3 covers 15 residues. CDR3 nucleotide sequence: TGTGCCAGCAGTTACCCCGCAGGGGGATCCTACGAGCAGTACTTC. It encodes CASSYPAGGSYEQYF.

The chain carries TRBV5-4 and TRBJ2-5; TRBD2 aligns across 7 bases. Trimming removed 1 base from V and 5 bases from J; junction bases left unmatched: 8. The CDR3 length is 15 residues. CDR1 and CDR2 from the germline V gene are SGHNT and YYREEE (reference sequence). This chain's CDR3 is CASSLRAGAWETQYF. The CDR3 nucleotides are TGTGCCAGCAGCTTGAGGGCGGGAGCGTGGGAGACCCAGTACTTC.

The rearrangement uses TRBV20-1 and TRBJ2-5; D uncertain. Germline CDR1 is DFQATT and CDR2 is SNEGSKA (reference sequence). The CDR3 extends over 11 amino acids. V shed 6 bases and J shed 2 bases, with 7 bases lying between them. CDR3 DNA: TGCAGTGCCGCGGAGCAAGAGACCCAGTACTTC. It specifies CSAAEQETQYF.

The gene calls are TRBV6-6 and TRBJ2-1; D might be TRBD1 (6 bases). Germline V CDR1 and CDR2: MNHNY, SVGAGI (reference sequence). V was clipped by 0 bases and J by 4 bases, with 10 bases between them. CDR3 length: 15 residues. The CDR3 region has the DNA TGTGCCAGCAGTTACTCCGGGACATCGTACAATGAGCAGTTCTTC. Its protein product is CASSYSGTSYNEQFF.

This clone has a handful of counts. The chain is built from TRBV10-3 and TRBJ2-3; 8 bases map to TRBD2. CDR3 length: 15 residues. V was pared by 2 bases and J by 0 bases, with 1 base of the junction left unmatched. CDR1 is ENHRY, CDR2 SYGVKD, per germline. The DNA of the CDR3 is TGTGCCATCAGTGAGGTAGCGGGGAGCACAGATACGCAGTATTTT. Its translation: CAISEVAGSTDTQYF.

The chain recombines TRBV14 with TRBJ1-1; the match to TRBD1 covers 7 bases. Losses at the gene ends were 3 bases for V and 5 bases for J; bases not matched to a gene: 9. There are 15 residues in the CDR3. CDR1 and CDR2 from the germline V gene are SGHDN and FVKESK. The CDR3 here is CASSHDRVWGTEAFF. CDR3 nucleotides: TGTGCCAGCAGCCATGACAGGGTTTGGGGGACTGAAGCTTTCTTT.

The rearrangement links TRBV24-1 to TRBJ2-1, with a tentative D call TRBD1 (5 bases). Trimming shortened V by 3 bases and J by 5 bases, and 16 bases separated the two germline ends. The CDR3 is 16 amino acids. The V gene's germline CDR1 is KGHDR and CDR2 SFDVKD. The CDR3 region has the DNA TGTGCCACCAGTGATCTACTGAGGCAGGGAAACAATGAGCAGTTCTTC. Its protein product is CATSDLLRQGNNEQFF.